Following are 8 T cell receptor beta chains from one sample sequenced in a study of shared clonotypes between healthy human individuals. Using immunoSEQ multiplex PCR, the repertoire was profiled, and TCRdb retains in-frame clones only, with some absent. The sample lists more than 400,000 clones, almost 97% occurring once. The sample was naive CD4+ T cells sorted from blood. The subset here: CD45RA+ positively selected. These receptors were collected from a woman aged 30 to 39 in good health.

The chain recombines TRBV5-4 with TRBJ2-6; 8 bases are a match to TRBD1. Trimming removed 0 bases from V and 2 bases from J; junction bases left unmatched: 1. The CDR3 extends over 16 amino acids. The germline gives CDR1 SGHNT, CDR2 YYREEE (reference sequence). CDR3 loop: CASSLGTGTGANVLTF. The CDR3 DNA is TGTGCCAGCAGCTTGGGGACAGGGACTGGGGCCAACGTCCTGACTTTC.

Notes on this clone: One junction end does not reproduce the germline sequence, and a read error may be involved. V and J are TRBV28 and TRBJ1-2; D is undetermined. This CDR3 is built from 15 residues. Germline V gene lookup returns CDR1 MDHEN and CDR2 SYDVKM. The CDR3 sequence: CASSLRSPVRYGYIF. DNA of the CDR3: TGTGCCAGCAGTTTACGGTCCCCGGTTAGGTATGGCTACATCTTC.

The V and J genes are TRBV7-5 and TRBJ1-1. TRBV7-5 represents a pseudogene. This CDR3 region has 12 residues. The CDR3 here is CVRSSIPREAFF. The CDR3, as DNA: TGTGTCAGAAGCTCCATCCCGCGGGAAGCTTTCTTT.

The J gene is TRBJ2-7, the V gene TRBV4-2; a weak D match, TRBD1 (6 bases). The CDR3 has 18 amino acids. Trimming took 0 bases from V and 3 from J, leaving 21 bases between them. Looked up from germline, CDR1 is LGHNA and CDR2 is YNFKEQ. The CDR3 sequence is CASSQEDVLTGRYYEQYF. The DNA of the CDR3 is TGTGCCAGCAGCCAAGAGGACGTGCTGACAGGTCGGTACTACGAGCAGTACTTC.

The gene calls are TRBV18 and TRBJ2-1; D not certain. CDR1 and CDR2 from the germline V gene are KGHSH and LQKENI. Trimming left V 0 bases short and J 7 bases short, with 4 bases between. The CDR3 covers 12 residues. The CDR3 protein is CASSPPTNEQFF. The CDR3 DNA follows: TGTGCCAGCTCACCACCGACAAATGAGCAGTTCTTC.

V gene TRBV28 combines with J gene TRBJ2-5; 8 bases agree with TRBD2. The CDR3 is 15 amino acids. The trim removed 3 bases at V and 7 bases at J, leaving 10 bases unmatched. CDR1 is MDHEN and CDR2 is SYDVKM in the germline V gene. CDR3 in amino acids: CASSFWREAIGTQYF. DNA for the CDR3: TGTGCCAGCAGTTTCTGGCGGGAGGCTATCGGGACCCAGTACTTC.

This rearrangement joins TRBV18 to TRBJ2-7; tentative D call: TRBD2 (5 bases). The V end lost 0 bases, the J end lost 3 bases, and 9 bases lay between the germline ends. Germline V gives CDR1 KGHSH, CDR2 LQKENI. The length of the CDR3 is 14 residues. CDR3 in DNA: TGTGCCAGCTCACCACCATCGGCGGGCTACGAGCAGTACTTC. This codes for CASSPPSAGYEQYF. Based on the CDR3 plus reference TRBV18 and TRBJ2-7, the full variable domain is NAGVMQNPRHLVRRRGQEARLRCSPMKGHSHVYWYRQLPEEGLKFMVYLQKENIIDESGMPKERFSAEFPKEGPSILRIQQVVRGDSAAYFCASSPPSAGYEQYFGPGTRLTVT.

This chain links TRBV18 with TRBJ2-5; 8 bases align to TRBD2. The ends lost 4 bases at V and 1 base at J; junction bases unmatched: 5. The CDR3 spans 15 residues. CDR1 is KGHSH and CDR2 is LQKENI in the germline V gene. This CDR3 reads CASSLRTSFQETQYF. In nucleotides, the CDR3 is TGTGCCAGCTCACTTCGGACTAGCTTCCAAGAGACCCAGTACTTC.